These T cell receptor beta chains were read from a single sample in a study of T cell changes during pregnancy in multiple sclerosis. TCRdb's copy holds only in-frame clones and misses some; the assay was immunoSEQ multiplex PCR. The repertoire holds tens of thousands of clones, with 80% to 95% as singletons. Sequenced here: CD4+ T cells from peripheral blood mononuclear cells, sampled after pregnancy. The receptors derive from a female donor in good health, enrolled as a control in a pregnancy study. Each CDR3 is given with its conserved first and last residue. A D gene is named only where the DNA matches it firmly. The size entry is marked missing in some rows and otherwise reads once, few, many or a size class.

V gene	D gene	J gene	clone size	CDR3 DNA	CDR3 protein
TRBV6-5	TRBD1	TRBJ1-4	.	TGTGCCAGCAGTCGACAGGGACGGGAAAAACTGTTTTTT	CASSRQGREKLFF
TRBV5-1	.	TRBJ2-2	.	TGCGCCAGCAGCGCGCAGGGGCCCGGGGAGCTGTTTTTT	CASSAQGPGELFF
TRBV5-1	TRBD1	TRBJ2-7	.	TGCGCCAGCAGCTTGGCTGGACAGGGCTTGTACGAGCAGTACTTC	CASSLAGQGLYEQYF
TRBV25-1	.	TRBJ1-2	once	TGTGCCGCAGAAGCTAACTATGGCTACACCTTC	CAAEANYGYTF
TRBV5-1	.	TRBJ2-1	.	TGCGCCAGCAGTCCGGACTATTACCTAAGCGAGCAGTTCTTC	CASSPDYYLSEQFF
TRBV7-9	.	TRBJ2-7	.	TGTGCCAGCAGCTTAGGAGGGGGGCGGCAGGGGGACACCTACGAGCAGTACTTC	CASSLGGGRQGDTYEQYF
TRBV4-3	.	TRBJ1-2	once	TGCGCCAGCAGCCAAGATCTGGGCACACAATACTATGGCTACACCTTC	CASSQDLGTQYYGYTF
TRBV19	.	TRBJ2-1	.	TGTGCCACCCGGGCGGGGGCCACCTACAATGAGCAGTTCTTC	CATRAGATYNEQFF
TRBV6-5	TRBD1	TRBJ1-2	.	TGTGCCAGCAGATCCCCGGACAGGGCGGACTATGGCTACACCTTC	CASRSPDRADYGYTF
TRBV19	.	TRBJ1-1	.	TGTGCCAGTAGACCCCTTTACGGGGAACTGAACACTGAAGCTTTCTTT	CASRPLYGELNTEAFF
TRBV4-3	.	TRBJ1-3	.	TGCGCCAGCAGCCAAGTTCGGGTGGCAGCCTCTGGAAACACCATATATTTT	CASSQVRVAASGNTIYF
TRBV19	.	TRBJ2-5	.	TGTGCCAGTAGTAACGACAGACAAGAGACCCAGTACTTC	CASSNDRQETQYF
TRBV5-6	.	TRBJ1-2	.	TGTGCCAGCAGCTTGTCAGGGTTGCGTGGCTACACCTTC	CASSLSGLRGYTF
TRBV7-9	.	TRBJ1-3	.	TGTGCCAGCAGGGATACCAAGGGGTCTTCCACCATATATTTT	CASRDTKGSSTIYF
TRBV5-4	TRBD2	TRBJ2-3	.	TGTGCCAGCAGCTTGGAAAGCGGGGGGGCCGATACGCAGTATTTT	CASSLESGGADTQYF
TRBV18	TRBD2	TRBJ2-3	once	TGTGCCAGCTCACCACAAATCAGCGGGGGGCCCACAGATACGCAGTATTTT	CASSPQISGGPTDTQYF
TRBV19	TRBD1	TRBJ1-3	.	TGTGCCAGTAGTGACGGACAGGGCCACTCTGGAAACACCATATATTTT	CASSDGQGHSGNTIYF
TRBV9	TRBD1	TRBJ1-4	.	TGTGCCAGCACCATCAAAGCGACAGGGACGAAACTGTTTTTT	CASTIKATGTKLFF
TRBV30	.	TRBJ2-3	.	TGTGCCTGGGCTGCGGGACAGCTCACAGATACGCAGTATTTT	CAWAAGQLTDTQYF
TRBV7-7	.	TRBJ2-7	.	TGTGCTAGCAGCTTAGAACAGGTCACCGAGCAGTACTTC	CASSLEQVTEQYF
TRBV11-3	TRBD1	TRBJ2-5	.	TGTGCCAGCAGCCAGACAGGGGGCGAGACCCAGTACTTC	CASSQTGGETQYF
TRBV7-2	TRBD1	TRBJ1-1	.	TGTGCCAGCAGCTTAACCCGTCCCGGACAGGGTAAACCTGAAGCTTTCTTT	CASSLTRPGQGKPEAFF
TRBV9	.	TRBJ1-3	.	TGTGCCAGCAGCCCCGAGAGGGGGATGTCTGGAAACACCATATATTTT	CASSPERGMSGNTIYF
TRBV5-4	.	TRBJ2-7	.	TGTGCCAGCAGCTTGGGCACCTTCTACGAGCAGTACTTC	CASSLGTFYEQYF
TRBV7-8	TRBD1	TRBJ1-6	.	TGTGCCACCAGACAGGGGAGGAATAATTCACCCCTCCACTTT	CATRQGRNNSPLHF
TRBV19	.	TRBJ1-2	.	TGTGCCAGTAGTTTCCGGGTCGACTATGGCTACACCTTC	CASSFRVDYGYTF
TRBV2	.	TRBJ1-3	.	TGTGCCAGCAGTGATTCGGGGGGGGCTGGAAACACCATATATTTT	CASSDSGGAGNTIYF
TRBV6-6	TRBD1	TRBJ1-1	.	TGTGCCAGCACCTCAAGGGGGCCGGAAGCTTTCTTT	CASTSRGPEAFF
TRBV4-3	.	TRBJ2-2	.	TGCGCCAGCAGCTCTTCGGGGACACTAAACACCGGGGAGCTGTTTTTT	CASSSSGTLNTGELFF
TRBV5-1	.	TRBJ2-4	.	TGCGCCAGCAGCGAGCGTGGGACACAAGGCTCCGTCCTTTTAGCCAAAAACATTCAGTACTTC	CASSERGTQGSVLLAKNIQYF
TRBV9	TRBD1	TRBJ2-7	.	TGTGCCAGCAGCCCCCGGACAGGGGGCCCTGACGAGCAGTACTTC	CASSPRTGGPDEQYF
TRBV15	TRBD1	TRBJ1-1	.	TGTGCCACCAGCAGAGGCAGGGGGCAGGGTCACACTGAAGCTTTCTTT	CATSRGRGQGHTEAFF